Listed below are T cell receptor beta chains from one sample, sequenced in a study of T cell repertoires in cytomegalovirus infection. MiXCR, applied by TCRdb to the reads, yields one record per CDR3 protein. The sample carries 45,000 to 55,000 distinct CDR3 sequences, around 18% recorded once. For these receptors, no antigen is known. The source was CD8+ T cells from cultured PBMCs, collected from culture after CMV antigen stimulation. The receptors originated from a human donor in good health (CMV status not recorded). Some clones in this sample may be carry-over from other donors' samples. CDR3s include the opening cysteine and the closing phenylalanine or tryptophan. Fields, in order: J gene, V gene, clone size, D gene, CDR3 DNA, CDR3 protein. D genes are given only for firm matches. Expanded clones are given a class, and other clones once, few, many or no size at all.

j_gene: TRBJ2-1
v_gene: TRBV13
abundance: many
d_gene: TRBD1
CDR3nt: TGTGCCAGCAGCTCCGGGACAGGGGGGGGGAATGAGCAGTTCTTC
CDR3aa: CASSSGTGGGNEQFF

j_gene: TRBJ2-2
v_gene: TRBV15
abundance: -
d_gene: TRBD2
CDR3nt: TGTGTCACCAGCAGAGATTCGGGAGGAGACACCGGGGAGCTGTTTTTT
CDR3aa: CVTSRDSGGDTGELFF

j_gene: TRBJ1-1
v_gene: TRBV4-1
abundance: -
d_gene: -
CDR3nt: TGCGCCAGCAGCCAAGATCCCAGGTCTTCCACTGAAGCTTTCTTT
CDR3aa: CASSQDPRSSTEAFF

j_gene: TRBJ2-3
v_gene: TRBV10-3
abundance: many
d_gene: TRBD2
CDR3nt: TGTGCCATCAGTGGGGGTAGCGGGGGCCTGTCGGATACGCAGTATTTT
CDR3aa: CAISGGSGGLSDTQYF

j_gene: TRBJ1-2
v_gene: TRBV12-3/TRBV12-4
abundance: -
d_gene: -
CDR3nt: TGTGCCAGCAGTTTTAGCGGGGTCATCGGGGAGTCTAACTATGGCTACACCTTC
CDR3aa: CASSFSGVIGESNYGYTF

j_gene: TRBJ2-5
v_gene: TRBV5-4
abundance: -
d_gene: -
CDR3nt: TGTGCCACCCGGGGGCGGAGTGAGACCCAGTACTTC
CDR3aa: CATRGRSETQYF

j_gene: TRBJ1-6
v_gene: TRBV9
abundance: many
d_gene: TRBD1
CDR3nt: TGTGCCAGCAGCGTAGAGGGACAGAGCTCCTATAATTCACCCCTCCACTTT
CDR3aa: CASSVEGQSSYNSPLHF

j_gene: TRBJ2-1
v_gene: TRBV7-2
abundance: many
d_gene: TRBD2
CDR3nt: TGTGCCAGCAGCTTTAGCGGGGCCAGGAACAATGAGCAGTTCTTC
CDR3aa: CASSFSGARNNEQFF

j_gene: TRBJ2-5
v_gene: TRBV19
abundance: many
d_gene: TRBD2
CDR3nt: TGTGCCAGTAGTCCACTCGGACTAGCGGTCCAAGAGACCCAGTACTTC
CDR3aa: CASSPLGLAVQETQYF

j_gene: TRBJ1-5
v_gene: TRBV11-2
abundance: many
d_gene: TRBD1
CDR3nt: TGTGCCAGCAGTTGGGGGCTAGACAGGGCCCAGCATTTT
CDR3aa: CASSWGLDRAQHF

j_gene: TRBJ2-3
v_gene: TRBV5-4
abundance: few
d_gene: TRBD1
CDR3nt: TGTGCCAGCAGCTCAAGGACAGGGGTGGGAGATACGCAGTATTTT
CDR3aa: CASSSRTGVGDTQYF

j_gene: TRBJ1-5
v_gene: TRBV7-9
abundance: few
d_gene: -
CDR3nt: TGTGCCAGCAGCTTAGACAGTCCTTCCGAGCCCCAGCATTTT
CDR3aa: CASSLDSPSEPQHF

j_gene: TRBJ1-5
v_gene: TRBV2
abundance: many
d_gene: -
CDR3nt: TGTGCCAGCAGTGGATGGGGGGATCAGCCCCAGCATTTT
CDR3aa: CASSGWGDQPQHF

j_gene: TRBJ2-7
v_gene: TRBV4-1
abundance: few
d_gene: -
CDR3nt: TGCGCCAGCAGCCAAGAAACAGGTGGTTGGGAGCAGTACTTC
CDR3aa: CASSQETGGWEQYF

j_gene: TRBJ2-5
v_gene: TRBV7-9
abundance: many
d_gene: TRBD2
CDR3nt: TGTGCCAGCAGCTACTATAGCGGGGAAGAGACCCAGTACTTC
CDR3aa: CASSYYSGEETQYF

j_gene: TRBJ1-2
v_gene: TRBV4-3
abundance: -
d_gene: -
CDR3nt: TGCGCCAGCAGCCAAGAGTCAGGGAACTATGGCTACACCTTC
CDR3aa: CASSQESGNYGYTF

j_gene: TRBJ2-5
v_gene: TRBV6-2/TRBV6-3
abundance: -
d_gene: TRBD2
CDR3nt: TGTGCCAGCAGCCACACGGAGCGGGGGGGCCGAGAGACCCAGTACTTC
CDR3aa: CASSHTERGGRETQYF

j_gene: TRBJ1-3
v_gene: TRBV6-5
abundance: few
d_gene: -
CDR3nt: TGTGCCAGCTATTACGTTCCGGGAAACACCATATATTTT
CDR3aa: CASYYVPGNTIYF

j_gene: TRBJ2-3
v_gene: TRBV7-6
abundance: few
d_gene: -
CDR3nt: TGTGCCAGCAGCTTGGGACAAACGTCGAGGGATACGCAGTATTTT
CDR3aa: CASSLGQTSRDTQYF

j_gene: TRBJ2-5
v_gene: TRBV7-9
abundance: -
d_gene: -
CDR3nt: TGTGCCAGCAGTTACAGGGGAGGGGAGACCCAGTACTTC
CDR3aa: CASSYRGGETQYF

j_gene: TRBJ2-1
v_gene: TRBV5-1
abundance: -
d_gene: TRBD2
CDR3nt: TGCGCCAGCAGCCATGACCCGGGAGGATCCTACAATGAGCAGTTCTTC
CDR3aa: CASSHDPGGSYNEQFF

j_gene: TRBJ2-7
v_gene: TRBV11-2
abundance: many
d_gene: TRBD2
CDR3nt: TGTGCCAGCAGCTCCGGGGGGGGAGCGGACTACGAGCAGTACTTC
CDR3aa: CASSSGGGADYEQYF

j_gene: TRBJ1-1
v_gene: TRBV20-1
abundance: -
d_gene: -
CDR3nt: TGCAGTGCTAGAGATAAAGATACCCCTCCCACTGAAGCTTTCTTT
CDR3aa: CSARDKDTPPTEAFF

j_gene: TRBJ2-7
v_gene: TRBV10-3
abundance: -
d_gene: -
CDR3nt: TGTGCCATCAGTGAGTCGCACGGGGCGGACTCCTACGAGCAGTACTTC
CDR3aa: CAISESHGADSYEQYF

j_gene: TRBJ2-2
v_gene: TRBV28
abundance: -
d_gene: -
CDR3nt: TGTGCCAGCAGCCTATCGTGGGGGGCGAACACCGGGGAGCTGTTTTTT
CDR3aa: CASSLSWGANTGELFF

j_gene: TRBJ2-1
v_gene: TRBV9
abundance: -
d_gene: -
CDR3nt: TGTGCCAGCAGCACCCAAACAGGGAATGAGCAGTTCTTC
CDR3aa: CASSTQTGNEQFF

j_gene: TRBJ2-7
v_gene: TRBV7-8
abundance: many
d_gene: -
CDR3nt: TGTGCCAGCAGCTTAGGGGGCAGGTCCTACGAGCAGTACTTC
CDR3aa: CASSLGGRSYEQYF

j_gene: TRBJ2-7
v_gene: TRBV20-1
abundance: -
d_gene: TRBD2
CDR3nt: TGCAGTGCTAGGGGACTAGCGGGACCCACCTACGAGCAGTACTTC
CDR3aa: CSARGLAGPTYEQYF

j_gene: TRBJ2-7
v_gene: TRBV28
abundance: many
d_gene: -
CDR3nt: TGTGCCAGCAGTTTCTTCGGAGGGGGCCGTGAGAGCTCCTACGAGCAGTACTTC
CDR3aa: CASSFFGGGRESSYEQYF

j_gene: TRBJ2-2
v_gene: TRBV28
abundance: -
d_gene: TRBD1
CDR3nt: TGTGCCAGCAGCATTTCGGACAGGGGGCTACAGAACATCGGGGAGCTGTTTTTT
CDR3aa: CASSISDRGLQNIGELFF

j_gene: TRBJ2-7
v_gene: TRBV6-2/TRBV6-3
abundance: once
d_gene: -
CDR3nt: TGTGCCAGCAGCCCTGATAAGGAATTAGACTACGAGCGGTACTTC
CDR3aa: CASSPDKELDYERYF

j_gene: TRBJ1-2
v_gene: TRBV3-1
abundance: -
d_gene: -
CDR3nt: TGTGCCAGCAGCTTTGGGACCGACGGGCTAAAGGGCTACACCTTC
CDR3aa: CASSFGTDGLKGYTF

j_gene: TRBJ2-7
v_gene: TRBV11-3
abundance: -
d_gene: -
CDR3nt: TGTGCCAGCAGCCCCCTGGGCTTCGAGCAGTACTTC
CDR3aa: CASSPLGFEQYF

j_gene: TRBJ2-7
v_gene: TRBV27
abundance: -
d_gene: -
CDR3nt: TGTGCCAGCAGTTTGGGGGGATTCTACGAGCAGTACTTC
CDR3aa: CASSLGGFYEQYF

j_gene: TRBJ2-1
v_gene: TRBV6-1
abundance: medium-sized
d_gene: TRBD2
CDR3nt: TGTGCCGGGAAGCGGGACTCCTACAATGAGCAGTTCTTC
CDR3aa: CAGKRDSYNEQFF

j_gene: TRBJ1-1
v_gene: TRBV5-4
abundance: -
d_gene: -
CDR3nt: TGTGCCAGCAGCCCCGGAAGTGGAGTTGAAGCTTTCTTT
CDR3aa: CASSPGSGVEAFF

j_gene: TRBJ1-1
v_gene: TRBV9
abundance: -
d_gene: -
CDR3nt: TGTGCCAGCAGCGTAGAGGATATGAACACTGAAGCTTTCTTT
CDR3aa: CASSVEDMNTEAFF

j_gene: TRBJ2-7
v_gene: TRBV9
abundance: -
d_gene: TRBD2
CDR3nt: TGTGCCAGCAGCTCAAACCTAGCGGGAGGGCCCCACGAGCAGTACTTC
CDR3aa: CASSSNLAGGPHEQYF

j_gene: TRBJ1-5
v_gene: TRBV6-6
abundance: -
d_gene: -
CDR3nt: TGTGCCAGCAGCCATGGGGGGGATCAGCCCCAGCATTTT
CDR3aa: CASSHGGDQPQHF

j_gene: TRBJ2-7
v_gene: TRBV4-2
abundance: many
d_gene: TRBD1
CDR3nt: TGTGCCAGCAGCCAAGACCCACAGGGGGCGAATGAGCAGTACTTC
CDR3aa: CASSQDPQGANEQYF

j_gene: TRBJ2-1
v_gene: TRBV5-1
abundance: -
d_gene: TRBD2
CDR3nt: TGCGCCAGCAGCCGCCGGGGGGTCGATGAGCAGTTCTTC
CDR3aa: CASSRRGVDEQFF

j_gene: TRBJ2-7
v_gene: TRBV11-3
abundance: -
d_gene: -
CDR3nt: TGTGCCAGCGAGGGGGTTTGGGGCGAGCAGTACTTC
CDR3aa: CASEGVWGEQYF

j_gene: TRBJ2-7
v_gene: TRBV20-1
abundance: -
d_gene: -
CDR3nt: TGCAGTGCTAGACAGTACGAGCAGTACTTC
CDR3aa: CSARQYEQYF

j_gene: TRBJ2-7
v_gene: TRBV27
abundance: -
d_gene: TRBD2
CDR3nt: TGTGCCAGCAGTTGGACTAGCGGGGGCTACGAGCAGTACTTC
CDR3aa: CASSWTSGGYEQYF

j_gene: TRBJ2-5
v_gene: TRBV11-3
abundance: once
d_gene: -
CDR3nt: TGTGCCAGCAGCTCCGCCTCTGGGACTGCGAGGGAGACCCAGTACTTC
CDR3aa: CASSSASGTARETQYF

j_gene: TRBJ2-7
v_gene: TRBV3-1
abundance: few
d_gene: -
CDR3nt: TGTGCCAGCAGCCAAGCGGCGGCACAGGGTCCCGGCGAGCAGTACTTC
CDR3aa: CASSQAAAQGPGEQYF

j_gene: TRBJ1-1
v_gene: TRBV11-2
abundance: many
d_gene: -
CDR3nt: TGTGCCAGCATCCGGGGGCAGGGAGGTGGTGTAGCTTTCTTT
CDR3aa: CASIRGQGGGVAFF

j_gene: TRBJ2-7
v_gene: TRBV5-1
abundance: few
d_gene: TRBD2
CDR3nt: TGCGCCAGCAGCTCGGCTCTAGCGGGAGTTGTCGAGCAGTACTTC
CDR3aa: CASSSALAGVVEQYF